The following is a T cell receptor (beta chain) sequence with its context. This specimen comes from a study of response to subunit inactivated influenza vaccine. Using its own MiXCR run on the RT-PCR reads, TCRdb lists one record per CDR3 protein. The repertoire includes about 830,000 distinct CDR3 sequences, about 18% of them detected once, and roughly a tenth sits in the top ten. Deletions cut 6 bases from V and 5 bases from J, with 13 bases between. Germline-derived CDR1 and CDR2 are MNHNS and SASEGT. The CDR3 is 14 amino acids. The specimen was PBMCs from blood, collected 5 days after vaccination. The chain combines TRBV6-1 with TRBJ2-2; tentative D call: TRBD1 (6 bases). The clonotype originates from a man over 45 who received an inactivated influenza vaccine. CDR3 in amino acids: CASRGDTGTGELFF. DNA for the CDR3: TGTGCCAGCAGAGGGGACACGGGTACCGGGGAGCTGTTTTTT.